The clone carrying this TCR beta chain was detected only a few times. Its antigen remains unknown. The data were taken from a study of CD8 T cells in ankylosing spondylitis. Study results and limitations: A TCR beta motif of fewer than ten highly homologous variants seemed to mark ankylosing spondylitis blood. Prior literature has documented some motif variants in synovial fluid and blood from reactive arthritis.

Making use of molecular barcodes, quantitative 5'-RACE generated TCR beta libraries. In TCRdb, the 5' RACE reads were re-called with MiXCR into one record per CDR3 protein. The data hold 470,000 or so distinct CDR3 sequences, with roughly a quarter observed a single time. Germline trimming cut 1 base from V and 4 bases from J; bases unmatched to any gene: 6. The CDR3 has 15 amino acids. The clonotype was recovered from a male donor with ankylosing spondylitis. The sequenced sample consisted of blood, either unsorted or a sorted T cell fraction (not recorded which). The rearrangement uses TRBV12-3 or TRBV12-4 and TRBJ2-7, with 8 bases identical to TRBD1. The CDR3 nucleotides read TGTGCCAGCAGTTTAGGGACAGGGCAGGCTTACGAGCAGTACTTC. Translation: CASSLGTGQAYEQYF.